Listed below are T cell receptor beta chains from one sample, sequenced in a study of T cells in Graves' hyperthyroidism and ophthalmopathy. In TCRdb, the multiplex PCR reads were re-called with MiXCR into one record per CDR3 protein. This sample has 600,000 to 650,000 distinct CDR3 sequences, with about a sixth found just once. Sample: blood. The receptors here all came from a woman aged 25 to 39 with Graves' hyperthyroidism. CDR3s leave out the opening cysteine and the closing phenylalanine or tryptophan. Fields, in order: J gene, V gene, D gene, CDR3 protein. D genes are given only for firm matches.

j_call: TRBJ2-7; v_call: TRBV6-2/TRBV6-3; d_call: -; cdr3_aa: ASGHYEQY
j_call: TRBJ2-1; v_call: TRBV27; d_call: TRBD1; cdr3_aa: ASSSGTGGVNEQF
j_call: TRBJ2-7; v_call: TRBV12-3/TRBV12-4; d_call: TRBD1; cdr3_aa: VSSYRDRLYEQY
j_call: TRBJ2-1; v_call: TRBV6-1; d_call: TRBD2; cdr3_aa: AGPPPGTSSYNEQF
j_call: TRBJ2-2; v_call: TRBV20-1; d_call: -; cdr3_aa: SALIREGGTGELF
j_call: TRBJ1-6; v_call: TRBV27; d_call: -; cdr3_aa: ASSPEGPRNSPLH
j_call: TRBJ1-6; v_call: TRBV27; d_call: -; cdr3_aa: ASSRGGNSPLH
j_call: TRBJ2-7; v_call: TRBV4-1; d_call: -; cdr3_aa: ASSQGALRGSNEQY
j_call: TRBJ2-5; v_call: TRBV5-4; d_call: TRBD1; cdr3_aa: ASSLAGGQGPQETQY
j_call: TRBJ2-5; v_call: TRBV6-2/TRBV6-3; d_call: -; cdr3_aa: ASSYWVVETQY
j_call: TRBJ2-3; v_call: TRBV9; d_call: TRBD2; cdr3_aa: ASSPSGSGRADTQY
j_call: TRBJ2-7; v_call: TRBV27; d_call: TRBD1; cdr3_aa: ASRRGTEGSYEQY
j_call: TRBJ2-7; v_call: TRBV5-1; d_call: TRBD1; cdr3_aa: ASSLGRGSEQY
j_call: TRBJ1-1; v_call: TRBV27; d_call: -; cdr3_aa: ASSPGTEILEAF
j_call: TRBJ2-3; v_call: TRBV6-5; d_call: -; cdr3_aa: ASSYQAASTDTQY
j_call: TRBJ1-2; v_call: TRBV7-3; d_call: -; cdr3_aa: ASSLHGGQGGYT
j_call: TRBJ2-3; v_call: TRBV12-3/TRBV12-4; d_call: TRBD2; cdr3_aa: ASSLALPLTSGAPDTQY
j_call: TRBJ2-1; v_call: TRBV11-2; d_call: -; cdr3_aa: ASNQGGLRMGEQF
j_call: TRBJ2-3; v_call: TRBV30; d_call: -; cdr3_aa: AWSTDTQY
j_call: TRBJ2-2; v_call: TRBV20-1; d_call: TRBD2; cdr3_aa: SARAELAGVAGELF
j_call: TRBJ2-5; v_call: TRBV18; d_call: -; cdr3_aa: ASSPPEGETQY
j_call: TRBJ2-7; v_call: TRBV28; d_call: -; cdr3_aa: ASSLQGFSYEQY
j_call: TRBJ1-2; v_call: TRBV6-1; d_call: -; cdr3_aa: ASSSQGNYGYT
j_call: TRBJ1-4; v_call: TRBV9; d_call: TRBD1; cdr3_aa: ASSVVGTDEKLF
j_call: TRBJ1-1; v_call: TRBV13; d_call: -; cdr3_aa: ASSSYLNTEAF
j_call: TRBJ2-1; v_call: TRBV20-1; d_call: -; cdr3_aa: SARDRLLGVEQF
j_call: TRBJ2-7; v_call: TRBV6-1; d_call: TRBD2; cdr3_aa: ASSKGQGTSGKSSFYEQY
j_call: TRBJ1-1; v_call: TRBV30; d_call: TRBD1; cdr3_aa: AWIQTGYTEAF
j_call: TRBJ2-3; v_call: TRBV3-1; d_call: -; cdr3_aa: ASSQVSPAGRTDTQY
j_call: TRBJ2-7; v_call: TRBV4-1; d_call: TRBD1; cdr3_aa: ASSQGGTAGYEQY
j_call: TRBJ2-3; v_call: TRBV7-9; d_call: TRBD1; cdr3_aa: ASSLGGTVSTDTQY
j_call: TRBJ1-2; v_call: TRBV20-1; d_call: TRBD1; cdr3_aa: SARLRGLGYGYT
j_call: TRBJ1-1; v_call: TRBV19; d_call: TRBD1; cdr3_aa: ASHSPDREDDIAEAF
j_call: TRBJ1-4; v_call: TRBV30; d_call: -; cdr3_aa: AWSLQGKGPTNEKLF
j_call: TRBJ1-1; v_call: TRBV5-1; d_call: -; cdr3_aa: ASSLERGVTEAF
j_call: TRBJ2-1; v_call: TRBV12-3/TRBV12-4; d_call: -; cdr3_aa: ASSSSAETYNEQF
j_call: TRBJ1-4; v_call: TRBV13; d_call: -; cdr3_aa: ASSLTIDSREKLF
j_call: TRBJ2-3; v_call: TRBV9; d_call: TRBD2; cdr3_aa: ASSAPREGRIDTQY
j_call: TRBJ2-1; v_call: TRBV3-1; d_call: -; cdr3_aa: ASSAQSPEQF
j_call: TRBJ2-7; v_call: TRBV11-2; d_call: TRBD2; cdr3_aa: ASSFPTGLAGGPGLGDEQY
j_call: TRBJ1-1; v_call: TRBV29-1; d_call: -; cdr3_aa: SVEFDQEAF
j_call: TRBJ2-1; v_call: TRBV20-1; d_call: -; cdr3_aa: SASGSSYNEQF
j_call: TRBJ2-7; v_call: TRBV6-5; d_call: TRBD1; cdr3_aa: ASRPFPTGGSYEQY
j_call: TRBJ1-5; v_call: TRBV20-1; d_call: TRBD1; cdr3_aa: SADTGVNQPQH
j_call: TRBJ1-1; v_call: TRBV27; d_call: -; cdr3_aa: ASSLSTRMNTEAF
j_call: TRBJ2-1; v_call: TRBV7-8; d_call: TRBD2; cdr3_aa: ASRSPPGLEAYNEQF
j_call: TRBJ2-1; v_call: TRBV20-1; d_call: TRBD2; cdr3_aa: SARIWGLVNEQF
j_call: TRBJ1-1; v_call: TRBV7-2; d_call: -; cdr3_aa: ASSSWGRNTEAF
j_call: TRBJ2-3; v_call: TRBV7-2; d_call: TRBD2; cdr3_aa: ASSLAAGVDTQY
j_call: TRBJ1-4; v_call: TRBV3-1; d_call: -; cdr3_aa: ASSYEGASNEKLF
j_call: TRBJ1-1; v_call: TRBV12-3/TRBV12-4; d_call: -; cdr3_aa: ASRPGRTEAF
j_call: TRBJ2-4; v_call: TRBV24-1; d_call: TRBD1; cdr3_aa: ATSDSTGIRQNIQY
j_call: TRBJ2-2; v_call: TRBV14; d_call: -; cdr3_aa: ASSQDGELF
j_call: TRBJ1-1; v_call: TRBV7-2; d_call: -; cdr3_aa: ASSLSGLNTEAF
j_call: TRBJ2-5; v_call: TRBV2; d_call: -; cdr3_aa: ASSEESGQTFIQETQY